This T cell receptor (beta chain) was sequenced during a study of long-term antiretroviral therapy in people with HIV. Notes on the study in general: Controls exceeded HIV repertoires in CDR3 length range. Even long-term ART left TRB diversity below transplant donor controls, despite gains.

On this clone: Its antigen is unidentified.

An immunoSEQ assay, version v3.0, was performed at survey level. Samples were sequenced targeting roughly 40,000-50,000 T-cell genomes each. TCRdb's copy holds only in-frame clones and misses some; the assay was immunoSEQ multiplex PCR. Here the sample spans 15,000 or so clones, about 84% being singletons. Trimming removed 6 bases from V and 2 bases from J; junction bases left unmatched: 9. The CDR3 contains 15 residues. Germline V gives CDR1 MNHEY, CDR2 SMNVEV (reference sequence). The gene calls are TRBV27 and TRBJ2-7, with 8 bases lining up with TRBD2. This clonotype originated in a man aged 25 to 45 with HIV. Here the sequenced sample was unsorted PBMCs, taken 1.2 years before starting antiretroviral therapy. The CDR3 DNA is TGTGCCAGCAGAGGTCTAGCGGGCAGCACCTACGAGCAGTACTTC. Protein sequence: CASRGLAGSTYEQYF.